Following are 20 T cell receptor beta chains from one sample sequenced in a study of blood T cell repertoires in COVID-19. Using immunoSEQ multiplex PCR, the repertoire was profiled, and TCRdb retains in-frame clones only, with some absent. The sample records 150,000 to 170,000 clones, under 90% being singletons. The sequenced sample was PBMCs or T cells enriched from blood (not recorded which). The source is a man aged 50-59 years who had recovered from COVID-19.

The V call is TRBV6-2 or TRBV6-3, the J call TRBJ2-7; D may be TRBD1 (7 bases). In germline, CDR1 is MNHEY, CDR2 SVGEGT. Trimming removed 5 bases at V and 7 bases at J, with 18 bases between. This CDR3 region has 14 residues. In DNA, the CDR3 is TGTGCCAGCAGTATACAGGGGACCGGGAGTGAGCAGTACTTC. Translated, it gives CASSIQGTGSEQYF.

V and J are TRBV10-3 and TRBJ1-5; no definite D call. CDR3 length: 14 residues. CDR1 and CDR2 from the germline V gene are ENHRY and SYGVKD. Between the trimmed V and J ends, which lost 2 bases and 7 bases, there was a span of 12 bases. The CDR3 sequence is CAISERETGQPQHF. The CDR3 DNA reads as TGTGCCATCAGTGAGCGGGAAACGGGGCAGCCCCAGCATTTT.

The rearrangement links TRBV19 to TRBJ1-3; perhaps TRBD1 as D (5 bases). The CDR3 is 16 amino acids. The germline V gene encodes CDR1 LNHDA and CDR2 SQIVND (reference sequence). V was clipped by 5 bases and J by 0 bases, with 14 bases between them. The CDR3 is CASSSRHRLSGNTIYF. The CDR3 DNA follows: TGTGCCAGTAGTTCGCGCCACAGGCTCTCTGGAAACACCATATATTTT.

The sample holds one count of this clone. V is TRBV9 and J is TRBJ2-3, with TRBD2 as a possible D gene (7 bases). The CDR3 is made up of 17 amino acids. Looked up from germline, CDR1 is SGDLS and CDR2 is YYNGEE. Trimming removed 0 bases from V and 6 bases from J, with 20 bases in between. The CDR3 loop is CASSVGLSGGDADTQYF. CDR3 nucleotide sequence: TGTGCCAGCAGCGTAGGATTGTCGGGGGGCGATGCGGATACGCAGTATTTT. Full variable domain (rest looked up from reference TRBV9 and TRBJ2-3): DSGVTQTPKHLITATGQRVTLRCSPRSGDLSVYWYQQSLDQGLQFLIQYYNGEERAKGNILERFSAQQFPDLHSELNLSSLELGDSALYFCASSVGLSGGDADTQYFGPGTRLTVL.

The chain links TRBV2 to TRBJ1-2, with 7 bases that match TRBD1. V gave up 7 bases and J gave up 1 base; unmatched junction bases: 9. Germline V gene data show CDR1 as SNHLY and CDR2 as FYNNEI. This CDR3 has 15 residues. DNA for the CDR3: TGTGCCAGCATTGTGGGGGACAGAAATAACTATGGCTACACCTTC. Its translation: CASIVGDRNNYGYTF.

The V gene is TRBV30, the J gene TRBJ2-3; 7 bases are a match to TRBD1. The J segment lost 6 bases and the V segment lost 0 bases, leaving 9 bases of the junction unmatched. The CDR3 runs 15 residues. Germline V lookup: CDR1 GTSNPN, CDR2 SVGIG (reference sequence). CDR3 amino acids: CAWSVQQGSRDTQYF. The CDR3 DNA follows: TGTGCCTGGAGTGTACAACAGGGGAGTCGGGATACGCAGTATTTT. The variable domain in full, with the rest retrieved from reference TRBV30 and TRBJ2-3, is SQTIHQWPATLVQPVGSPLSLECTVEGTSNPNLYWYRQAAGRGLQLLFYSVGIGQISSEVPQNLSASRPQDRQFILSSKKLLLSDSGFYLCAWSVQQGSRDTQYFGPGTRLTVL.

The chain joins TRBV5-4 to TRBJ2-3, with 7 bases that match TRBD1. V was clipped by 4 bases and J by 0 bases; unmatched bases: 5. Looked up from germline, CDR1 is SGHNT and CDR2 is YYREEE (reference sequence). CDR3 length: 15 amino acids. DNA of the CDR3: TGTGCCAGCAGCCGCCAGGGGGTTAGCACAGATACGCAGTATTTT. It specifies CASSRQGVSTDTQYF.

The chain joins TRBV19 to TRBJ1-5, with a tentative D call TRBD1 (6 bases). CDR1 LNHDA and CDR2 SQIVND come from the germline V gene (reference sequence). The CDR3 is made up of 16 amino acids. Trimming removed 7 bases from V and 3 bases from J, with 19 bases in between. The CDR3 DNA is TGTGCCAGTACCTACGGGGGGGGCACAAACAATCAGCCCCAGCATTTT. This codes for CASTYGGGTNNQPQHF. The full variable domain, in which reference TRBV19 and TRBJ1-5 provide the parts outside the CDR3, is DGGITQSPKYLFRKEGQNVTLSCEQNLNHDAMYWYRQDPGQGLRLIYYSQIVNDFQKGDIAEGYSVSREKKESFPLTVTSAQKNPTAFYLCASTYGGGTNNQPQHFGDGTRLSIL.

The rearrangement links TRBV30 to TRBJ1-2; tentatively, D is TRBD1 (5 bases). Germline loops: CDR1 GTSNPN, CDR2 SVGIG (reference sequence). The CDR3 consists of 14 residues. V lost 0 bases, J lost 0 bases, and 8 bases lay in between. In nucleotides, the CDR3 is TGTGCCTGGAGTGTAGAGACAGCTAACTATGGCTACACCTTC. Encoded protein: CAWSVETANYGYTF.

This clone has only one observation. The chain is built from TRBV3-1 (or the pseudogene TRBV3-2) and TRBJ1-3; no clear D gene. This CDR3 is 13 amino acids long. V shed 1 base and J shed 3 bases, with 4 bases lying between them. The germline V gene has CDR1 LGHDT and CDR2 YNNKEL (reference sequence). CDR3 sequence: CASSQARGNTIYF. The CDR3 coding sequence is TGTGCCAGCAGCCAAGCCCGTGGAAACACCATATATTTT.

V usage is TRBV6-5 and J usage is TRBJ1-4, with 9 bases fitting TRBD1. The V gene's germline CDR1 is MNHEY and CDR2 SVGAGI. The CDR3 consists of 15 residues. V dropped 2 bases and J dropped 6; count of bases not matched to a gene: 4. The CDR3 here is CASSYQDRGDEKLFF. Written as DNA, the CDR3 is TGTGCCAGCAGTTACCAGGACAGGGGAGATGAAAAACTGTTTTTT.

V is TRBV9 and J is TRBJ1-2, with a possible D match to TRBD1 (6 bases). The CDR3 loop spans 14 amino acids. V lost 0 bases, J lost 8 bases, and 14 bases lay in between. The germline CDR1 and CDR2 sequences are SGDLS and YYNGEE. The DNA of the CDR3 is TGTGCCAGCAGCGTAGATAGGACAGCCTCGGGCTACACCTTC. It encodes CASSVDRTASGYTF.

V usage is TRBV19 and J usage is TRBJ1-2; the match to TRBD1 covers 10 bases. Germline V gives CDR1 LNHDA, CDR2 SQIVND (reference sequence). The junction had 9 bases not matched to a gene; V was cut back by 8 bases and J by 3 bases. The CDR3 spans 15 residues. CDR3 in DNA: TGTGCCAGTCTCAGCCCGGGGACAGGGGACTATGGCTACACCTTC. This encodes CASLSPGTGDYGYTF.

This chain joins TRBV19 and TRBJ1-1, with 8 nucleotides matching TRBD1. The junction had 8 bases not matched to a gene; V was cut back by 3 bases and J by 2 bases. The CDR3 runs 16 residues. Germline CDR1 and CDR2: LNHDA and SQIVND (reference sequence). CDR3 amino acids: CASSIPRQGSNTEAFF. The CDR3 DNA follows: TGTGCCAGTAGTATCCCCCGACAGGGGAGCAACACTGAAGCTTTCTTT. The variable domain in full, with the rest retrieved from reference TRBV19 and TRBJ1-1, is DGGITQSPKYLFRKEGQNVTLSCEQNLNHDAMYWYRQDPGQGLRLIYYSQIVNDFQKGDIAEGYSVSREKKESFPLTVTSAQKNPTAFYLCASSIPRQGSNTEAFFGQGTRLTVV.

This sequence joins TRBV30 and TRBJ1-4; 11 nucleotides agree with TRBD1. The CDR3 consists of 13 residues. CDR1 and CDR2 from the germline V gene are GTSNPN and SVGIG (reference sequence). V lost 8 bases and J lost 7; bases outside the gene matches: 6. CDR3 sequence: CAGRDRGSEKLFF. The CDR3 nucleotides read TGTGCCGGACGGGACAGGGGGAGTGAAAAACTGTTTTTT.

The chain joins TRBV5-1 to TRBJ1-2; D is possibly TRBD1 (6 bases). This CDR3 comprises 15 residues. In germline, CDR1 is SGHRS, CDR2 YFSETQ. V was cut by 4 bases and J by 6 bases, with 19 bases left in between. CDR3 nucleotide sequence: TGCGCCAGCAGCCCACAGGGTTTGCTGGAAGATGGCTACACCTTC. This codes for CASSPQGLLEDGYTF. The variable domain in full, completed from reference TRBV5-1 and TRBJ1-2, reads KAGVTQTPRYLIKTRGQQVTLSCSPISGHRSVSWYQQTPGQGLQFLFEYFSETQRNKGNFPGRFSGRQFSNSRSEMNVSTLELGDSALYLCASSPQGLLEDGYTFGSGTRLTVV.

The chain recombines TRBV7-2 with TRBJ2-2; tentative D call: TRBD1 (5 bases). CDR1 is SGHTA, CDR2 FQGNSA, per germline. V shed 3 bases and J shed 6 bases, with 11 bases lying between them. This CDR3 spans 14 amino acids. This CDR3 reads CASSLLQGSGELFF. The DNA of the CDR3 is TGTGCCAGCAGCTTGTTGCAGGGCTCCGGGGAGCTGTTTTTT. The full variable domain, completed using reference TRBV7-2 and TRBJ2-2, is GAGVSQSPSNKVTEKGKDVELRCDPISGHTALYWYRQSLGQGLEFLIYFQGNSAPDKSGLPSDRFSAERTGGSVSTLTIQRTQQEDSAVYLCASSLLQGSGELFFGEGSRLTVL.

This clone was recorded a few times. V usage is TRBV11-2 and J usage is TRBJ1-4; the D is unclear. The germline V gene encodes CDR1 SGHAT and CDR2 FQNNGV. The CDR3 spans 15 residues. V was cut by 1 base and J by 3 bases, with 9 bases left in between. The DNA of the CDR3 is TGTGCCAGCAGCTTAGTCGCAGGCTCTAATGAAAAACTGTTTTTT. Amino acid sequence: CASSLVAGSNEKLFF.

This chain links TRBV5-1 with TRBJ2-1; D unclear. Germline V gene sequence: CDR1 SGHRS, CDR2 YFSETQ. Trimming removed 7 bases at V and 6 bases at J, with 17 bases between. CDR3 length: 14 amino acids. Here the CDR3 DNA reads TGCGCCAGCTCCACCGGCGGTACCCCCAATGAGCAGTTCTTC. Protein sequence: CASSTGGTPNEQFF. Filled out from reference TRBV5-1 and TRBJ2-1, the complete variable domain reads KAGVTQTPRYLIKTRGQQVTLSCSPISGHRSVSWYQQTPGQGLQFLFEYFSETQRNKGNFPGRFSGRQFSNSRSEMNVSTLELGDSALYLCASSTGGTPNEQFFGPGTRLTVL.

V usage is TRBV12-3 or TRBV12-4 and J usage is TRBJ1-2, with D perhaps TRBD1 (5 bases). V was cut by 8 bases and J by 1 base, with 8 bases left in between. This CDR3 is built from 12 residues. CDR3 loop: CASAGVNYGYTF. Here the CDR3 DNA reads TGTGCCAGCGCGGGGGTTAACTATGGCTACACCTTC.